The entry below gives a single T cell receptor (beta chain) sequence along with its context. The CDR3 has 15 amino acids. Trimming took off 7 bases at V and 8 bases at J, with 21 bases between the two ends. Looked up from germline, CDR1 is LGHNT and CDR2 is FRNRAP. Genomic DNA constituted the template upon which TCR beta VDJ and CDR3 profiling was performed. Each CDR3 protein is one row after TCRdb ran MiXCR on the reads. This sample has 100,000 to 150,000 distinct CDR3 sequences; 30% to 45% occur once, and the top ten carry about 2.6%. The data belong to a study of CD8+CD57+ T cells in acquired aplastic anemia. In patients chosen for sequencing, flow cytometry had shown CD8+CD57+ cell expansion.

This chain joins TRBV12-5 and TRBJ2-1; tentative D call: TRBD1 (5 bases). This clonotype was obtained from a human donor with aplastic anemia. The material sequenced was sorted CD4+, CD8+, or CD8+CD57+ T cells (not recorded which) from PBMCs. The CDR3, as DNA: TGTGCTAGTGCCGTTACCCCCTCGGACATCTATGAGCAGTTCTTC. Its translation: CASAVTPSDIYEQFF.